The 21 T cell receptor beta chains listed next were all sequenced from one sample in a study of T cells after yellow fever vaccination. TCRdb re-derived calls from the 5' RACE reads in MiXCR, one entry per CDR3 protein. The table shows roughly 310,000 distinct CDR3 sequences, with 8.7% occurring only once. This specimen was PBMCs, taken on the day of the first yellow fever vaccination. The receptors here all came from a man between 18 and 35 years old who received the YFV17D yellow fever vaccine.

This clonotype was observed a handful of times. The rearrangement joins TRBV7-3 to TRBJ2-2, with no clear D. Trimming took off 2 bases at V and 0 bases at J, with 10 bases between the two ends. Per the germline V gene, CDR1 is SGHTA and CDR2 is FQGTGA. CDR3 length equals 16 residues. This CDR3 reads CASSLVNSPNTGELFF. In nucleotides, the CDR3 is TGTGCCAGCAGCTTAGTTAACAGTCCGAACACCGGGGAGCTGTTTTTT.

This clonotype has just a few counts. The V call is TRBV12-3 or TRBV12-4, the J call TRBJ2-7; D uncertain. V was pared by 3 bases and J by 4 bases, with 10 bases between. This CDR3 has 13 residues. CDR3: CASSFGSGYEQYV. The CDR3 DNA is TGTGCCAGCAGTTTTGGGTCCGGGTACGAGCAGTACGTC.

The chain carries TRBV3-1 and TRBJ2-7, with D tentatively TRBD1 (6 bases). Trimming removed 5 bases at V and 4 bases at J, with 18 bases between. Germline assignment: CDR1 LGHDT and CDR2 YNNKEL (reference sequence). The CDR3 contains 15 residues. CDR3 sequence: CASSGLSKGEYEQYF. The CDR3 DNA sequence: TGTGCCAGCAGCGGGCTGTCCAAGGGGGAATACGAGCAGTACTTC.

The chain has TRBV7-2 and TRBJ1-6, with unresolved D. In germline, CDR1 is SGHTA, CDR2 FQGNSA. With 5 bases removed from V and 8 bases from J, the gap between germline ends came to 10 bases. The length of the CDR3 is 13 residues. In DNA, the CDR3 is TGTGCCAGCAGCCTGGATTGGGATTCACCCCTCCACTTT. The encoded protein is CASSLDWDSPLHF.

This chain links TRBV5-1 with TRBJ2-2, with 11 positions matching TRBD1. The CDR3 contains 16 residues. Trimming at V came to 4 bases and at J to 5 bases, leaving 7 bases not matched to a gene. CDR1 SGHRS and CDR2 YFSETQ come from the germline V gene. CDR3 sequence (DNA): TGCGCCAGCAGCCCACGGACAGGGGGCGCAACCGGGGAGCTGTTTTTT. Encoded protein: CASSPRTGGATGELFF.

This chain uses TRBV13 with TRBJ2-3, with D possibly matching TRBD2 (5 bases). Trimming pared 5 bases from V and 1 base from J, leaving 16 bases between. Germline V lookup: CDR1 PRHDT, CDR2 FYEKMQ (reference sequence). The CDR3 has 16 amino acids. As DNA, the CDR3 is TGTGCCAGCAGCCTTAGAATTGGGCGGGGCACAGATACGCAGTATTTT. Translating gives CASSLRIGRGTDTQYF.

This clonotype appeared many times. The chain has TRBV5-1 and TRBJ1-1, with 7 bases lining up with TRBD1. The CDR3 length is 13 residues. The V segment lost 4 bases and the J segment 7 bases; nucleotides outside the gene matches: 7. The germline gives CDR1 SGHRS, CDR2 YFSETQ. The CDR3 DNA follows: TGCGCCAGCAGCCGGGACAGAGGATATGAAGCTTTCTTT. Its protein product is CASSRDRGYEAFF. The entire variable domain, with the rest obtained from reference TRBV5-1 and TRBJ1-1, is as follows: KAGVTQTPRYLIKTRGQQVTLSCSPISGHRSVSWYQQTPGQGLQFLFEYFSETQRNKGNFPGRFSGRQFSNSRSEMNVSTLELGDSALYLCASSRDRGYEAFFGQGTRLTVV.

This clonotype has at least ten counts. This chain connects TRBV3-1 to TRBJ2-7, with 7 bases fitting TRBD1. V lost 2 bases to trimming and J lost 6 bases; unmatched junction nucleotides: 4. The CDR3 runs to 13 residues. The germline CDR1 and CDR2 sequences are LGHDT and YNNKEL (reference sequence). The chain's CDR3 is CASSQSTGTEQYF. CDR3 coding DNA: TGTGCCAGCAGCCAATCGACAGGGACCGAGCAGTACTTC.

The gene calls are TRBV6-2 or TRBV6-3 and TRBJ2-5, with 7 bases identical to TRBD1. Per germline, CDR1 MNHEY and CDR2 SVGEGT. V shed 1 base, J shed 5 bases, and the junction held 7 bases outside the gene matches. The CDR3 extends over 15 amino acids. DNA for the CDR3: TGTGCCAGCAGTTACTGGACCACACAGGGGGAGACCCAGTACTTC. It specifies CASSYWTTQGETQYF.

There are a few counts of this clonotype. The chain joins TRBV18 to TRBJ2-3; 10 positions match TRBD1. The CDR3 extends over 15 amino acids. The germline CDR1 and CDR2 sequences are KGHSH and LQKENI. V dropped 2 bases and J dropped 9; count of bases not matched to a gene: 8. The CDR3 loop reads CASSPATGGFDTQYF. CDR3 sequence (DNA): TGTGCCAGCTCACCAGCGACAGGGGGCTTCGACACGCAGTATTTT.

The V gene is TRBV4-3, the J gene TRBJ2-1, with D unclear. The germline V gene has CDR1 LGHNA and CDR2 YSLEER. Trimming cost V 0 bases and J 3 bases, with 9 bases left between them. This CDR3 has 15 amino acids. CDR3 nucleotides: TGCGCCAGCAGCCAAGAAGCTGTTCTCTACAATGAGCAGTTCTTC. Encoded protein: CASSQEAVLYNEQFF.

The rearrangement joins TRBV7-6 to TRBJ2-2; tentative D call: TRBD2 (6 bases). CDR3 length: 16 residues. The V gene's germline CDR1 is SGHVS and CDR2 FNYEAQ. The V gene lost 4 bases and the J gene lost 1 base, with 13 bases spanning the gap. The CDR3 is CASSYLTGENTGELFF. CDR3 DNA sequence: TGTGCCAGCAGCTACCTTACGGGGGAGAACACCGGGGAGCTGTTTTTT. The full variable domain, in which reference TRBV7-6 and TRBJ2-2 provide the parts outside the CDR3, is GAGVSQSPRYKVTKRGQDVALRCDPISGHVSLYWYRQALGQGPEFLTYFNYEAQQDKSGLPNDRFSAERPEGSISTLTIQRTEQRDSAMYRCASSYLTGENTGELFFGEGSRLTVL.

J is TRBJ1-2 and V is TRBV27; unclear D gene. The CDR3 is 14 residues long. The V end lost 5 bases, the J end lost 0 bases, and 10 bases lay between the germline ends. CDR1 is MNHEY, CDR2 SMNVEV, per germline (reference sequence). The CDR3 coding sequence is TGTGCCAGCAGTGCGACCTATTCTAACTATGGCTACACCTTC. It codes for CASSATYSNYGYTF.

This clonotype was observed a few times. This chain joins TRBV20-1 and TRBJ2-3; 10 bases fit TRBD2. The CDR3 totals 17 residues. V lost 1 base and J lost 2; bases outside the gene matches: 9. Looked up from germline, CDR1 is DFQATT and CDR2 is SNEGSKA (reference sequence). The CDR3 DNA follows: TGCAGTGCTAGAGGGGGTAGCGGGGGGCGTTACACAGATACGCAGTATTTT. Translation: CSARGGSGGRYTDTQYF.

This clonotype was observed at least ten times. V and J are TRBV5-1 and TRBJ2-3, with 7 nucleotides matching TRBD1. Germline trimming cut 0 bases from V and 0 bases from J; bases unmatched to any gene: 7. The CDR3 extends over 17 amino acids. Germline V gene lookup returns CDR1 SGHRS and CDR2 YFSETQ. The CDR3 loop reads CASSLGPRDRSTDTQYF. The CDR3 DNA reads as TGCGCCAGCAGCTTGGGGCCCCGGGACAGAAGCACAGATACGCAGTATTTT.

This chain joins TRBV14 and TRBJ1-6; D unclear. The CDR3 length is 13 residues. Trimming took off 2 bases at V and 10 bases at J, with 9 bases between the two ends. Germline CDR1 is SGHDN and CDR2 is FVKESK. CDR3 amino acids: CASSQIRESPLHF. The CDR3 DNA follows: TGTGCCAGCAGCCAAATTCGAGAATCACCCCTCCACTTT.

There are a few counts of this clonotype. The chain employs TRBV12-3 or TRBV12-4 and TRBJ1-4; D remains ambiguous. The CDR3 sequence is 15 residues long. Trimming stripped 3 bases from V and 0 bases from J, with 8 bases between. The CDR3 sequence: CASSFGSTTNEKLFF. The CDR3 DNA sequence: TGTGCCAGCAGTTTCGGTTCGACAACTAATGAAAAACTGTTTTTT.

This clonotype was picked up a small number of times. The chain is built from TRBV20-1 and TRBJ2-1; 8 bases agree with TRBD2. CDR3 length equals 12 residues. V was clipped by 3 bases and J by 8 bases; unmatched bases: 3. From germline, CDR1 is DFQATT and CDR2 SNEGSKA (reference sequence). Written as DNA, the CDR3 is TGCAGTGCTAGCCCCGGGGGGGATGAGCAGTTCTTC. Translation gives CSASPGGDEQFF.

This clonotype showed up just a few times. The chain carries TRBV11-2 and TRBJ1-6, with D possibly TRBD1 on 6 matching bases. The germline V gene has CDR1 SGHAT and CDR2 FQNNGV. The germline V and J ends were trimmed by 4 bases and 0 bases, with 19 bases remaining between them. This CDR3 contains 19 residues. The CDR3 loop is CASSWAGGAGSSYNSPLHF. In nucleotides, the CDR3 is TGTGCCAGCAGCTGGGCGGGGGGCGCCGGAAGCTCCTATAATTCACCCCTCCACTTT.

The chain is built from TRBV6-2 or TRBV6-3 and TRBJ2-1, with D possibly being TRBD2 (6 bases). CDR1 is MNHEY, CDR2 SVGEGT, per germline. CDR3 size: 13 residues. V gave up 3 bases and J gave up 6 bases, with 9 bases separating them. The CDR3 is CASSYGGINEQFF. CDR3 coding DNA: TGTGCCAGCAGTTATGGAGGGATCAATGAGCAGTTCTTC.

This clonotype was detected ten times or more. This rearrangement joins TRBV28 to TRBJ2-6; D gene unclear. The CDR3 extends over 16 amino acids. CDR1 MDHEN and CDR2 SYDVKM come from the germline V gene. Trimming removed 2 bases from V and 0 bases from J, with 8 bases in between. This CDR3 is CASSLVFDSGANVLTF. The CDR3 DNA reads TGTGCCAGCAGTTTAGTTTTTGACTCTGGGGCCAACGTCCTGACTTTC.